The rows below give T cell receptor beta chains drawn from one sample of a study of T-cell reconstitution after alpha-beta-depleted transplantation in children. TCRdb itself ran the PCR reads through MiXCR, one entry per CDR3 protein. The repertoire holds about 600,000 distinct CDR3 sequences, with about 10% as singletons. This specimen was PBMCs from the stem cell graft donor, taken from the stem cell graft. The receptors were sampled from a human donor who donated a stem cell graft to a child with acute myeloid leukemia. CDR3s include the opening cysteine and the closing phenylalanine or tryptophan. The D gene is left open where the match is weak. For some rows the clone size is stated as once, few or many, or as a class when expanded; others skip it.

TRBJ2-1	few	TRBD2	TRBV5-1	TGCGCCAGCAGCTCGGAACTAGCGAATGAGCAGTTCTTC	CASSSELANEQFF
TRBJ1-1	few	.	TRBV12-3/TRBV12-4	TGTGCCAGCAGCCCGGGACGGTTCTACACTGAAGCTTTCTTT	CASSPGRFYTEAFF
TRBJ2-1	.	.	TRBV27	TGTGCCAGCAACATGGGGGGACACCAGTTCTTC	CASNMGGHQFF
TRBJ1-4	.	.	TRBV21-1	TGTGCCAGCAGCAAAAGCGGGCGAGACACTGAAAAACTGTTTTTT	CASSKSGRDTEKLFF
TRBJ2-7	.	.	TRBV12-3/TRBV12-4	TGTGCCAGCAGTTTGGGGCAGAAATCCTACGAGCAGTACTTC	CASSLGQKSYEQYF
TRBJ2-7	.	TRBD2	TRBV12-3/TRBV12-4	TGTGCCAGCAGTTCCGGGAGGGGACCAGCATTC	CASSSGRGPAF
TRBJ2-2	once	.	TRBV25-1	TGTGCCAGCAGTGAATATGGGAACACCGGGGAGCTGTTTTTT	CASSEYGNTGELFF
TRBJ2-7	.	.	TRBV10-3	TGTGCCATCAGTGAGTGGACCGCACACTCCTACGAGCAGTACTTC	CAISEWTAHSYEQYF
TRBJ2-7	many	TRBD2	TRBV4-3	TGCGCCAGCAGCCAAGTATCCCGGACTAGCTTCGGCGAGCAGTACTTC	CASSQVSRTSFGEQYF
TRBJ2-2	many	.	TRBV29-1	TGCAGCGTAAGGTGGGGCACCGGGGAGCTGTTTTTT	CSVRWGTGELFF
TRBJ1-1	many	.	TRBV19	TGTGCCAGTACCGCAGTCTATGAAGCTTTCTTT	CASTAVYEAFF
TRBJ2-3	.	TRBD1	TRBV9	TGTGCCAGCAGTCCCCGGGACAGGGATACAGATACGCAGTATTTT	CASSPRDRDTDTQYF
TRBJ1-1	many	.	TRBV5-1	TGCGCCAGCAGCTCTGAGGGGACTGAAGCTTTCTTT	CASSSEGTEAFF
TRBJ1-4	.	.	TRBV12-3/TRBV12-4	TGTGCCAGCAGCTCCCCGACGCCCGGAGGTGAAAAACTGTTTTTT	CASSSPTPGGEKLFF
TRBJ2-1	.	TRBD2	TRBV29-1	TGCAGCGTTGATTTCCCTGCTAGCGGGGGAAACAATGAGCAGTTCTTC	CSVDFPASGGNNEQFF
TRBJ2-1	few	TRBD2	TRBV4-3	TGCGCCAGCAGCCGAACTGGGGCCCTAGCGGGAGGCCCTATTAATGAGCAGTTCTTC	CASSRTGALAGGPINEQFF
TRBJ2-5	many	TRBD2	TRBV7-2	TGTGCCAGCAGCGTAGCCGCTAGCGGGGCCCAAGAGACCCAGTACTTC	CASSVAASGAQETQYF
TRBJ2-7	.	TRBD1	TRBV20-1	TGCAGTGCTAGAGACAGCGCCGGGACAGTGGTCACCGAGCAGTACTTC	CSARDSAGTVVTEQYF
TRBJ2-2	.	TRBD2	TRBV30	TGTGCCTGGAGGGAACTAGCGGCCACCGGGGAGCTGTTTTTT	CAWRELAATGELFF
TRBJ2-7	.	.	TRBV18	TGTGCCAGCTCACCGGTGGGGTCCCAGAAGGGCTACGAGCAGTACTTC	CASSPVGSQKGYEQYF
TRBJ1-1	.	.	TRBV7-2	TGTGCCAGCAGCTTAGGGGCAGCCACTGAAGCTTTCTTT	CASSLGAATEAFF
TRBJ2-1	.	TRBD2	TRBV7-3	TGTGCCAGCAGGTTAGGGCTAGCGGGTAATAATGAGCAGTTCTTC	CASRLGLAGNNEQFF
TRBJ2-3	many	TRBD2	TRBV11-2	TGTGCCAGCAGCTTGGTAGGAGCGGGAGGGTCAGATACGCAGTATTTT	CASSLVGAGGSDTQYF
TRBJ2-2	few	.	TRBV29-1	TGCAGCGCTAGCAGGGCATCGAACACCGGGGAGCTGTTTTTT	CSASRASNTGELFF
TRBJ2-7	many	.	TRBV9	TGTGCCAGCAGCGTAGACCACGGAGTAGCCTACGAGCAGTACTTC	CASSVDHGVAYEQYF
TRBJ2-1	few	.	TRBV7-9	TGTGCCAGCAGCTTACACCAACCAATAGAGCAGTTCTTC	CASSLHQPIEQFF
TRBJ2-7	.	.	TRBV14	TGTGCCAGCAGCCAGTTCCGAGACGAGCAGTACTTC	CASSQFRDEQYF
TRBJ2-3	few	TRBD2	TRBV6-4	TGTGCCATTCCGGGACTAGCGGGAGGGGAGGATACGCAGTATTTT	CAIPGLAGGEDTQYF